One sample yielded the 25 T cell receptor beta chains listed below, sequenced in a study of T cell responses to AZD1222 COVID-19 vaccine. Sequencing used immunoSEQ multiplex PCR; TCRdb keeps in-frame clones, though not all of them. The sample holds about 94,000 clones, 75% to 90% seen once. Here the sequenced sample was peripheral blood, taken 28 days after the second AZD1222 dose. The receptors shown here come from an adult who received the AZD1222 COVID-19 vaccine.

The CDR3 nucleotides are TGTGCCAGTACCTCCCCCAACCTGCCTGAAAAACTGTTTTTT. Translated: CASTSPNLPEKLFF. The chain combines TRBV19 with TRBJ1-4; no definite D call. Between the trimmed V and J ends, which lost 7 bases and 7 bases, there was a span of 16 bases. The length of the CDR3 is 14 residues. The germline V gene has CDR1 LNHDA and CDR2 SQIVND (reference sequence).

This rearrangement joins TRBV6-2 or TRBV6-3 to TRBJ2-1; no reliable D call. The CDR3 has 13 residues. Per germline, CDR1 MNHEY and CDR2 SVGEGT. V dropped 2 bases and J dropped 9 bases, with 11 bases sitting between them. CDR3 DNA sequence: TGTGCCAGCAGTTACGGGGTAGTGGTTGAGCAGTTCTTC. Translated: CASSYGVVVEQFF.

CDR3: CASSFPSQPQHF. As DNA, the CDR3 is TGTGCCAGCAGCTTTCCCTCTCAGCCCCAGCATTTT. The V gene is TRBV7-9, the J gene TRBJ1-5; D call uncertain. Per the germline V gene, CDR1 is SEHNR and CDR2 is FQNEAQ (reference sequence). This CDR3 spans 12 amino acids. V was pared by 3 bases and J by 6 bases, with 6 bases between.

The rearrangement links TRBV5-1 to TRBJ1-1; no reliable D call. The CDR3 has 14 residues. V was shortened by 2 bases and J by 5 bases, with 13 bases between the two germline ends. Germline lookup yields CDR1 SGHRS and CDR2 YFSETQ. CDR3 sequence reads: CASSLTGYGTEAFF. The CDR3 DNA reads as TGCGCCAGCAGCTTAACGGGGTACGGGACTGAAGCTTTCTTT.

This chain links TRBV5-6 with TRBJ2-5; D not resolved. V dropped 3 bases and J dropped 5 bases, with 8 bases sitting between them. Per the germline V gene, CDR1 is SGHDT and CDR2 is YYEEEE. The CDR3 runs to 12 residues. The CDR3 DNA reads as TGTGCCAGCAGCTCGTTAATGGAGACCCAGTACTTC. Translation: CASSSLMETQYF.

The genes are TRBV4-1 and TRBJ2-1; TRBD1 matches at 9 bases. J lost 8 bases, V lost 5 bases, and 10 bases had no gene match. The CDR3 contains 15 residues. Germline V lookup: CDR1 MGHRA, CDR2 YSYEKL. CDR3 coding DNA: TGCGCCAGCAGCTCCGGGACAGGGTCATTTTATGAGCAGTTCTTC. This encodes CASSSGTGSFYEQFF.

This clone was seen a single time. The gene calls are TRBV11-2 and TRBJ1-6; tentatively, D is TRBD1 (5 bases). This CDR3 is built from 15 residues. The germline gives CDR1 SGHAT, CDR2 FQNNGV. The ends were cut back, 5 bases at V and 7 bases at J, with 15 bases in the middle. In DNA form, the CDR3 reads TGTGCCAGCAGCCTAATGGCAGGGAAGAATTCACCCCTCCACTTT. As protein: CASSLMAGKNSPLHF.

V is TRBV3-1 (or the pseudogene TRBV3-2) and J is TRBJ1-1; no clear D gene. V was pared by 0 bases and J by 1 base, with 6 bases between. This CDR3 contains 14 residues. Germline V gene data show CDR1 as LGHDT and CDR2 as YNNKEL (reference sequence). In DNA form, the CDR3 reads TGTGCCAGCAGCCAAGATCTACCGAACACTGAAGCTTTCTTT. As protein: CASSQDLPNTEAFF.

This chain connects TRBV5-1 to TRBJ1-5, with D unresolved. From germline, CDR1 is SGHRS and CDR2 YFSETQ. The CDR3 totals 14 residues. Trimming removed 1 base from V and 4 bases from J, with 9 bases in between. CDR3 in amino acids: CASSLNPENQPQHF. The CDR3 coding sequence is TGCGCCAGCAGCTTGAACCCAGAGAATCAGCCCCAGCATTTT.

The chain joins TRBV30 to TRBJ1-5; D unresolved. The CDR3 consists of 14 residues. In germline, CDR1 is GTSNPN, CDR2 SVGIG (reference sequence). V lost 1 base and J lost 3, with 10 bases in between. The DNA for the CDR3 is TGTGCCTGGAGTGACCCACAGCTCAATCAGCCCCAGCATTTT. Protein: CAWSDPQLNQPQHF.

The chain combines TRBV3-1 (or the pseudogene TRBV3-2) with TRBJ2-2, with D uncertain. CDR3 length: 12 amino acids. Germline V gives CDR1 LGHDT, CDR2 YNNKEL (reference sequence). The V end lost 1 base, the J end lost 6 bases, and 3 bases lay between the germline ends. CDR3 protein: CASSQGPGELFF. CDR3 nucleotides: TGTGCCAGCAGCCAAGGACCCGGGGAGCTGTTTTTT.

The genes are TRBV12-3 or TRBV12-4 and TRBJ2-1, with D unresolved. With 6 bases removed from V and 2 bases from J, the gap between germline ends came to 5 bases. The CDR3 contains 12 residues. The CDR3 loop reads CASSPAYNEQFF. CDR3 nucleotide sequence: TGTGCCAGCAGCCCAGCCTACAATGAGCAGTTCTTC.

This clone appeared once. The genes are TRBV5-1 and TRBJ1-5, with 9 bases identical to TRBD1. This CDR3 has 15 amino acids. Germline assignment: CDR1 SGHRS and CDR2 YFSETQ. Losses at the gene ends were 4 bases for V and 9 bases for J; bases not matched to a gene: 11. The CDR3 DNA sequence: TGCGCCAGCAGCCCTTACGAGGGACAGGGAGGGCCCCAGCATTTT. Its protein product is CASSPYEGQGGPQHF.

The rearrangement joins TRBV19 to TRBJ1-6, with 7 bases lining up with TRBD1. With 7 bases clipped from V and 6 bases from J, the junction kept 9 bases outside the gene matches. CDR1 and CDR2 (germline): LNHDA, SQIVND (reference sequence). The CDR3 contains 15 residues. Here the CDR3 DNA reads TGTGCCAGTACCCCCGCCGGGACAGTTAATTCACCCCTCCACTTT. The encoded protein is CASTPAGTVNSPLHF.

J is TRBJ2-7 and V is TRBV18, with D possibly TRBD1 on 5 matching bases. CDR1 and CDR2 from the germline V gene are KGHSH and LQKENI. The V and J ends lost 0 bases and 3 bases respectively, with 6 bases between them. The CDR3 runs to 13 residues. As DNA, the CDR3 is TGTGCCAGCTCACCACCTGACAGCTACGAGCAGTACTTC. Amino acids: CASSPPDSYEQYF.

The gene calls are TRBV10-3 and TRBJ2-5; TRBD1 aligns across 10 bases. V was clipped by 10 bases and J by 5 bases; unmatched bases: 10. Germline V gene sequence: CDR1 ENHRY, CDR2 SYGVKD. The CDR3 length is 14 residues. Here the CDR3 DNA reads TGTGCCAACTCCGGGACAGGGGCAATGGAGACCCAGTACTTC. This gives the protein CANSGTGAMETQYF.

This clone was picked up one time. The V call is TRBV7-2, the J call TRBJ1-2, with no clear D. V was cut by 1 base and J by 4 bases, with 7 bases left in between. Germline V lookup: CDR1 SGHTA, CDR2 FQGNSA. This CDR3 is built from 13 residues. The CDR3 reads CASSLGFTYGYTF. The CDR3 region has the DNA TGTGCCAGCAGCTTAGGCTTCACCTATGGCTACACCTTC.

This chain joins TRBV28 and TRBJ2-1, with TRBD2 matching 7 bases. CDR3 length: 16 residues. Germline loops: CDR1 MDHEN, CDR2 SYDVKM. Germline trimming cut 1 base from V and 4 bases from J; bases unmatched to any gene: 7. In nucleotides, the CDR3 is TGTGCCAGCAGTTTATATGGCGGGAGTGGGTACAATGAGCAGTTCTTC. Its protein is CASSLYGGSGYNEQFF.

The rearrangement links TRBV6-5 to TRBJ2-1; D is unresolved. The V end was cut by 6 bases, the J end by 2 bases, with 11 bases between. Looked up from germline, CDR1 is MNHEY and CDR2 is SVGAGI. This CDR3 region has 14 residues. The CDR3 nucleotides read TGTGCCAGCAGCTGGGCTCAGACCTACAATGAGCAGTTCTTC. Protein: CASSWAQTYNEQFF.

The DNA for the CDR3 is TGTGCCAGTAGTGCGCTAGCGGGAGCCGGCGATACGCAGTATTTT. Translated, it gives CASSALAGAGDTQYF. The chain combines TRBV19 with TRBJ2-3, with TRBD2 identical over 10 bases. With V trimmed by 5 bases and J by 6 bases, 8 bases remained unmatched. CDR1 and CDR2 (germline): LNHDA, SQIVND (reference sequence). The CDR3 consists of 15 residues.

The V call is TRBV28, the J call TRBJ2-1; 12 nucleotides align to TRBD2. CDR1 is MDHEN, CDR2 SYDVKM, per germline. The CDR3 is made up of 16 amino acids. V lost 5 bases to trimming and J lost 9 bases; unmatched junction nucleotides: 11. CDR3 nucleotides: TGTGCCAGCAGTCCATCCGGGACTAGCGGGTTTGTTGAGCAGTTCTTC. Its translation is CASSPSGTSGFVEQFF.

CDR3 protein: CASSLKVSTTNEKLFF. CDR3 sequence (DNA): TGTGCCAGCAGTTTAAAGGTCAGCACAACTAATGAAAAACTGTTTTTT. The genes are TRBV28 and TRBJ1-4; D gene unclear. CDR1 is MDHEN, CDR2 SYDVKM, per germline. V lost 2 bases and J 0 bases, leaving 10 bases between the germline ends. The CDR3 consists of 16 residues.

This chain's CDR3 is CASSYAGLDTEAFF. Here the CDR3 DNA reads TGTGCCAGCAGTTACGCGGGGTTGGACACTGAAGCTTTCTTT. The rearrangement joins TRBV6-2 or TRBV6-3 to TRBJ1-1; no clear D gene. Per the germline V gene, CDR1 is MNHEY and CDR2 is SVGEGT. V was shortened by 2 bases and J by 3 bases, with 10 bases between the two germline ends. This CDR3 is 14 amino acids long.

This clone was found once. Here the CDR3 DNA reads TGTGCCAGCAGCTTACACAGGGGTGGTAATCAGCCCCAGCATTTT. Amino acid sequence: CASSLHRGGNQPQHF. The chain joins TRBV2 to TRBJ1-5; TRBD1 matches 7 bases. J lost 4 bases, V lost 6 bases, and 9 bases had no gene match. CDR1 and CDR2 (germline): SNHLY, FYNNEI. The CDR3 runs 15 residues.

This rearrangement joins TRBV28 to TRBJ1-2; 12 nucleotides line up with TRBD1. The ends lost 6 bases at V and 8 bases at J; junction bases unmatched: 4. The length of the CDR3 is 13 residues. Germline V lookup: CDR1 MDHEN, CDR2 SYDVKM. The CDR3: CASRTGTGGGYTF. The CDR3 nucleotides are TGTGCCAGCAGGACCGGGACAGGGGGCGGCTACACCTTC.